Below are 15 T cell receptor beta chains sequenced from a single sample in a study of CD8 T cells in ankylosing spondylitis. TCRdb redid the calling of the 5' RACE reads with MiXCR, one entry per CDR3 protein. Altogether around 230,000 distinct CDR3 sequences are present, approximately 7.6% being singletons, with the ten largest covering about 5%. Sequencing was carried out using blood, either unsorted or a sorted T cell fraction (not recorded which). The receptor set was obtained from a female donor with ankylosing spondylitis or in good health (not recorded which).

This clonotype was detected many times. This chain links TRBV9 with TRBJ2-7, with D perhaps TRBD2 (6 bases). Germline assignment: CDR1 SGDLS and CDR2 YYNGEE. Trimming left V 2 bases short and J 4 bases short, with 25 bases between. The CDR3 covers 18 residues. This chain's CDR3 is CASSVHRDSRTHRYEQYF. The CDR3 bases are TGTGCCAGCAGCGTTCACCGGGACTCGCGCACACATCGATACGAGCAGTACTTC.

Many counts were recorded for this clonotype. The rearrangement uses TRBV6-1 and TRBJ2-1; D gene uncertain. The CDR3 consists of 13 residues. Trimming left V 11 bases short and J 8 bases short, with 19 bases between. The germline gives CDR1 MNHNS, CDR2 SASEGT. CDR3 residues: CAAAFLRAHEQFF. The CDR3 nucleotides read TGTGCCGCAGCATTCCTACGGGCCCATGAGCAGTTCTTC.

This clonotype was counted ten times or more. This sequence joins TRBV3-1 and TRBJ1-1, with D perhaps matching TRBD1 (6 bases). Trimming pared 1 base from V and 0 bases from J, leaving 15 bases between. The CDR3 runs 17 residues. CDR1 is LGHDT, CDR2 YNNKEL, per germline (reference sequence). The DNA of the CDR3 is TGTGCCAGCAGCCAAGTATCGGGGGCCTCGATGAACACTGAAGCTTTCTTT. Protein product: CASSQVSGASMNTEAFF.

Many counts were recorded for this clonotype. The rearrangement joins TRBV27 to TRBJ2-3; D may be TRBD1 (5 bases). V lost 4 bases and J lost 7, with 15 bases in between. This CDR3 is 14 amino acids long. The germline CDR1 and CDR2 sequences are MNHEY and SMNVEV (reference sequence). In DNA form, the CDR3 reads TGTGCCAGCAGTTATCGACAGCCGGGCTATACGCAGTATTTT. Translated, it gives CASSYRQPGYTQYF.

Ten or more counts support this clonotype. This chain uses TRBV29-1 with TRBJ2-5; TRBD2 is a possible D gene (5 bases). This CDR3 has 10 residues. Trimming shortened V by 7 bases and J by 3 bases, and 6 bases separated the two germline ends. Germline V gene sequence: CDR1 SQVTM, CDR2 ANQGSEA. As DNA, the CDR3 is TGCAGCGCCGGGGAAGAGACCCAGTACTTC. This codes for CSAGEETQYF.

Many counts were recorded for this clonotype. This chain connects TRBV20-1 to TRBJ2-7; tentatively, D is TRBD2 (6 bases). Germline V CDR1 and CDR2: DFQATT, SNEGSKA (reference sequence). CDR3 length equals 13 residues. V was trimmed by 5 bases and J by 1 base, leaving 12 bases between them. CDR3 in amino acids: CSASPAGSYEQYF. As DNA, the CDR3 is TGCAGTGCTTCCCCAGCGGGTTCCTACGAGCAGTACTTC.

This clonotype was picked up many times. V and J are TRBV12-3 or TRBV12-4 and TRBJ1-1; D possibly corresponds to TRBD1 (6 bases). The CDR3 contains 13 residues. Trimming left V 2 bases short and J 5 bases short, with 9 bases between. The CDR3 protein is CASSLMRGTEAFF. CDR3 DNA sequence: TGTGCCAGCAGTTTAATGAGGGGGACTGAAGCTTTCTTT.

This clonotype was found many times. V usage is TRBV12-3 or TRBV12-4 and J usage is TRBJ2-1; D not certain. CDR3 length: 17 amino acids. V was clipped by 0 bases and J by 9 bases, with 21 bases between them. CDR3 sequence (DNA): TGTGCCAGCAGTTTAGCTGATTCCGGGTTCCACATGGGTGAGCAGTTCTTC. Encoded protein: CASSLADSGFHMGEQFF.

The V and J genes are TRBV3-1 and TRBJ2-2, with 8 bases that match TRBD2. There are 18 residues in the CDR3. V trimming: 11 bases; J trimming: 5 bases; junction bases outside the gene matches: 22. Germline loops: CDR1 LGHDT, CDR2 YNNKEL (reference sequence). The DNA for the CDR3 is TGTGCCTGCTGCCGCGTAGGAGGGAGCGGGAGAACGACCGGGGAGCTGTTTTTT. The encoded protein is CACCRVGGSGRTTGELFF.

This clonotype was counted ten times or more. The V call is TRBV20-1, the J call TRBJ1-1; 8 nucleotides line up with TRBD1. V trimming: 6 bases; J trimming: 8 bases; junction bases outside the gene matches: 20. This CDR3 has 16 residues. In germline, CDR1 is DFQATT, CDR2 SNEGSKA (reference sequence). As DNA, the CDR3 is TGCAGTGCGCCACCAGGGGGCCGCCGGAGGGTGTGGGAAGCTTTCTTT. Translated, it gives CSAPPGGRRRVWEAFF.

In its sample, this clonotype was seen many times. The rearrangement joins TRBV29-1 to TRBJ2-3; 13 bases map to TRBD2. This CDR3 has 13 amino acids. Germline loops: CDR1 SQVTM, CDR2 ANQGSEA. The trim removed 7 bases at V and 5 bases at J, leaving 3 bases unmatched. This CDR3 reads CSARTSGRDTQYF. CDR3 nucleotides: TGCAGCGCGCGGACTAGCGGGAGAGATACGCAGTATTTT.

At least ten counts were recorded for this clonotype. The chain recombines TRBV10-3 with TRBJ2-3; D is ambiguous. V was clipped by 7 bases and J by 6 bases, with 8 bases between them. The CDR3 is 11 amino acids. Looked up from germline, CDR1 is ENHRY and CDR2 is SYGVKD. The DNA of the CDR3 is TGTGCCATCAAGACTGGGGATACGCAGTATTTT. This sequence encodes CAIKTGDTQYF.

The table lists this clonotype with many counts. This chain joins TRBV4-3 and TRBJ1-2; D is perhaps TRBD1 (6 bases). Germline CDR1 and CDR2: LGHNA and YSLEER. V was pared by 4 bases and J by 5 bases, with 14 bases between. The CDR3 consists of 14 residues. The CDR3 protein is CASSLAEGVYGYTF. In nucleotides, the CDR3 is TGCGCCAGCAGCCTGGCAGAGGGGGTGTATGGCTACACCTTC.

In this sample, this clonotype turned up many times. The chain couples TRBV6-1 to TRBJ2-7, with 8 bases aligning to TRBD1. This CDR3 region has 14 residues. Trimming took 6 bases from V and 5 from J; bases not matched to a gene: 9. Germline V CDR1 and CDR2: MNHNS, SASEGT. The CDR3 DNA follows: TGTGCCAGCAGCCAGGACAGGGCGGTAGACGAGCAGTACTTC. This gives the protein CASSQDRAVDEQYF.

This rearrangement joins TRBV6-1 to TRBJ2-7; 7 nucleotides match TRBD2. V trimming: 6 bases; J trimming: 2 bases; junction bases outside the gene matches: 7. This CDR3 is built from 14 residues. CDR1 is MNHNS, CDR2 SASEGT, per germline. CDR3 loop: CASSQSGTPYEQYF. CDR3 in DNA: TGTGCCAGCAGCCAAAGCGGGACCCCCTACGAGCAGTACTTC.